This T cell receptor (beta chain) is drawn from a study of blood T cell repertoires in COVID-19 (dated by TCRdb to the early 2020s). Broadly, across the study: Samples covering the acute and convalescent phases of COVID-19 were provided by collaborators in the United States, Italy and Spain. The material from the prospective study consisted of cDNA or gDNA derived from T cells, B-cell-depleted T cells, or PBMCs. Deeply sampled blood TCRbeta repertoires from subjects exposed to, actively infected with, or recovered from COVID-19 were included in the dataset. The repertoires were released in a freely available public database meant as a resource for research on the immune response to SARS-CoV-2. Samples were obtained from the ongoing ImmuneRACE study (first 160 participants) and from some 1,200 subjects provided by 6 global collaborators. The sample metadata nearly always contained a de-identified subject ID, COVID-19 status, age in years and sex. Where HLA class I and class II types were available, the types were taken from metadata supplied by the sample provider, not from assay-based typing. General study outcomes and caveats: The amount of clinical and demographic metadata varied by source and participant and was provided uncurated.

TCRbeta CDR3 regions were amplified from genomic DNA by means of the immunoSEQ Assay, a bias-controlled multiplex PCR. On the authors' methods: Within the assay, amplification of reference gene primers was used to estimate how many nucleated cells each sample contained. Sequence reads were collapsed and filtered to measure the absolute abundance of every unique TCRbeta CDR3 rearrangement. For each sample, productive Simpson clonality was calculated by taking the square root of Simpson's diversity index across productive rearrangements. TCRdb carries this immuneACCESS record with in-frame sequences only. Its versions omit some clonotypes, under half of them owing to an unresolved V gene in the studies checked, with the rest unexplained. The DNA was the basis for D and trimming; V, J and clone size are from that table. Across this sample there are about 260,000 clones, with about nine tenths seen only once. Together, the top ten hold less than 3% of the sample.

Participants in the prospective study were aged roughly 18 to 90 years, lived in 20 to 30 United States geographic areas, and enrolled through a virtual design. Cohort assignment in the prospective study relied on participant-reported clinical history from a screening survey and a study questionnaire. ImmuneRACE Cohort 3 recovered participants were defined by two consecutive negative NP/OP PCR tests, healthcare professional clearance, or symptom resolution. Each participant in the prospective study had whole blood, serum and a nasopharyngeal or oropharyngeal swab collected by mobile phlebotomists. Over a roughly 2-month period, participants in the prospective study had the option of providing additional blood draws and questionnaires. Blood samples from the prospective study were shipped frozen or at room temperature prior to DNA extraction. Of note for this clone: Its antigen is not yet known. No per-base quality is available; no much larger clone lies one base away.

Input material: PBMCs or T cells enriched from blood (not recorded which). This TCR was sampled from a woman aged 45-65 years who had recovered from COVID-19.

The sequenced DNA is TGTGCCAGCATATTGACACTCTCTGGAAACACCATATATTTT. It translates to CASILTLSGNTIYF. The chain joins TRBV6-5 to TRBJ1-3; the D gene cannot be resolved reliably. V is reduced by 7 bases and J by 0 bases, leaving a spacing of 10 bases between them. CDR1 and CDR2, looked up from the germline V gene, are MNHEY and SVGAGI. The CDR3 spans 14 residues, from the cysteine through the phenylalanine. The DNA shown is the 42-base CDR3, in frame from base 1.